Each of the 27 T cell receptor beta chains below was sequenced from the same sample in a study of blood T cell repertoires in COVID-19. This table comes from immunoSEQ multiplex PCR, and its TCRdb copy is limited to in-frame clones, with some not included. The table records around 280,000 clones, roughly nine tenths of them present only once. The specimen sequenced was peripheral blood. These receptors were collected from a woman aged 45-59 years who had recovered from COVID-19.

This sequence joins TRBV6-1 and TRBJ2-3; 8 nucleotides match TRBD1. V gave up 0 bases and J gave up 4 bases; unmatched junction bases: 9. CDR3 size: 17 residues. The germline CDR1 and CDR2 sequences are MNHNS and SASEGT. CDR3 loop: CASSEAWDRRGADTQYF. The CDR3 DNA sequence: TGTGCCAGCAGTGAAGCGTGGGACAGGCGAGGAGCAGATACGCAGTATTTT.

This rearrangement joins TRBV19 to TRBJ2-1; 11 bases line up with TRBD2. Trimming at V came to 5 bases and at J to 13 bases, leaving 10 bases not matched to a gene. The germline V gene encodes CDR1 LNHDA and CDR2 SQIVND (reference sequence). The CDR3 length is 14 residues. In nucleotides, the CDR3 is TGTGCCAGTAGTGCACTACTAGCGGGAGCCTCTCAGTTCTTC. It is translated as CASSALLAGASQFF.

This chain joins TRBV7-2 and TRBJ2-7, with D perhaps matching TRBD2 (6 bases). Germline lookup yields CDR1 SGHTA and CDR2 FQGNSA. This CDR3 comprises 15 residues. Trimming removed 5 bases from V and 6 bases from J, with 20 bases in between. CDR3 sequence: CASSPRGASVGEQYF. The CDR3 DNA reads as TGTGCCAGCAGCCCCAGAGGGGCTAGCGTCGGCGAGCAGTACTTC.

The chain joins TRBV4-3 to TRBJ2-7; maybe TRBD1 (5 bases). This CDR3 comprises 15 residues. Germline CDR1 reads LGHNA; CDR2 reads YSLEER. V shed 4 bases and J shed 0 bases, with 13 bases lying between them. The CDR3 protein is CASSLHRSSSYEQYF. The CDR3 nucleotides read TGCGCCAGCAGCCTTCACAGGAGCAGCTCCTACGAGCAGTACTTC.

This clone was seen once. This rearrangement joins TRBV30 to TRBJ1-4; the match to TRBD1 covers 8 bases. V trimming: 2 bases; J trimming: 8 bases; junction bases outside the gene matches: 7. The CDR3 is 14 residues long. CDR1 and CDR2 (germline): GTSNPN, SVGIG (reference sequence). CDR3 amino acids: CAWSRQGRYEKLFF. The CDR3 region has the DNA TGTGCCTGGAGTCGACAGGGGAGATACGAAAAACTGTTTTTT.

The V gene is TRBV9, the J gene TRBJ2-1, with 8 bases that match TRBD2. V was clipped by 3 bases and J by 5 bases; unmatched bases: 7. The CDR3 sequence is 15 residues long. CDR1 SGDLS and CDR2 YYNGEE come from the germline V gene. The CDR3 region has the DNA TGTGCCAGCAGCGCGAAGGGGACTAGGAACAATGAGCAGTTCTTC. It yields the protein CASSAKGTRNNEQFF.

V usage is TRBV4-1 and J usage is TRBJ1-1; a possible D gene is TRBD1 (6 bases). V was clipped by 5 bases and J by 1 base, with 17 bases between them. The CDR3 has 16 residues. Germline V lookup: CDR1 MGHRA, CDR2 YSYEKL. The CDR3 DNA is TGCGCCAGCAGCGACCAAACAGGGCCCTGGAACACTGAAGCTTTCTTT. This encodes CASSDQTGPWNTEAFF.

This chain links TRBV12-3 or TRBV12-4 with TRBJ2-7; D gene uncertain. This CDR3 is 13 amino acids long. Between the trimmed V and J ends, which lost 6 bases and 7 bases, there was a span of 16 bases. The CDR3 bases are TGTGCCAGCAGCCCTACGATTCCCCTGGAGCAGTACTTC. Translation: CASSPTIPLEQYF.

The chain links TRBV4-3 to TRBJ1-1, with TRBD1 identical over 7 bases. The V gene end was trimmed by 2 bases and the J gene end by 6 bases; junction bases not matched to a gene: 12. Per germline, CDR1 LGHNA and CDR2 YSLEER. This CDR3 has 16 amino acids. This chain's CDR3 is CASSQHGRTGVPEAFF. The CDR3 DNA follows: TGCGCCAGCAGCCAACACGGGAGAACAGGGGTCCCTGAAGCTTTCTTT.

The J gene is TRBJ2-6, the V gene TRBV7-2, with TRBD1 matching over 8 bases. The ends lost 5 bases at V and 0 bases at J; junction bases unmatched: 12. The CDR3 spans 19 residues. Germline V lookup: CDR1 SGHTA, CDR2 FQGNSA. The CDR3 nucleotides are TGTGCCAGCAGCGCAACAGGACAGGGTCAGAGCTCTGGGGCCAACGTCCTGACTTTC. It is translated as CASSATGQGQSSGANVLTF.

V is TRBV5-4 and J is TRBJ1-3; D might be TRBD1 (6 bases). Deletions cut 4 bases from V and 2 bases from J, with 13 bases between. CDR3 size: 15 residues. The germline V gene has CDR1 SGHNT and CDR2 YYREEE (reference sequence). CDR3 in DNA: TGTGCCAGCAGCACTCAGGGGACACCTGGAAACACCATATATTTT. Protein product: CASSTQGTPGNTIYF.

The chain employs TRBV7-2 and TRBJ1-1, with a possible D match to TRBD1 (5 bases). V was cut by 1 base and J by 5 bases, with 14 bases left in between. Germline V gene sequence: CDR1 SGHTA, CDR2 FQGNSA. The CDR3 length is 15 residues. The CDR3 DNA is TGTGCCAGCAGCTTAGTCAAGGGGATGGGGACTGAAGCTTTCTTT. Amino acid sequence: CASSLVKGMGTEAFF.

V usage is TRBV5-1 and J usage is TRBJ2-4, with 10 nucleotides matching TRBD1. This CDR3 comprises 16 residues. Germline CDR1 and CDR2: SGHRS and YFSETQ. Losses at the gene ends were 4 bases for V and 5 bases for J; bases not matched to a gene: 9. The CDR3 reads CASSLVPGTGENIQYF. In nucleotides, the CDR3 is TGCGCCAGCAGCCTAGTACCTGGGACAGGGGAAAACATTCAGTACTTC.

This clone was counted once. CDR3 DNA sequence: TGTGCCAGCAGTTTTATATCTCTGGGGACTCACGGCGGGGAGACCCAGTACTTC. Its protein is CASSFISLGTHGGETQYF. V and J are TRBV28 and TRBJ2-5; D is possibly TRBD2 (6 bases). This CDR3 region has 18 residues. With 3 bases removed from V and 5 bases from J, the gap between germline ends came to 25 bases. CDR1 is MDHEN and CDR2 is SYDVKM in the germline V gene. Together with reference TRBV28 and TRBJ2-5, the CDR3 gives the full variable domain: DVKVTQSSRYLVKRTGEKVFLECVQDMDHENMFWYRQDPGLGLRLIYFSYDVKMKEKGDIPEGYSVSREKKERFSLILESASTNQTSMYLCASSFISLGTHGGETQYFGPGTRLLVL.

The rearrangement uses TRBV12-1 and TRBJ2-1; TRBD1, the D gene given by the table, was not confirmed from the DNA. TRBV12-1 is labeled a pseudogene. The CDR3 length is 15 residues. In nucleotides, the CDR3 is TGTGCCAACAGCTTTGGGGGGCCCCTTCGCAATGAGCAGTTCTTC. It is translated as CANSFGGPLRNEQFF.

The chain recombines TRBV27 with TRBJ1-2; D perhaps matches TRBD1 (6 bases). Germline V gene sequence: CDR1 MNHEY, CDR2 SMNVEV (reference sequence). V lost 3 bases and J lost 4, with 18 bases in between. The CDR3 spans 16 residues. The CDR3 DNA follows: TGTGCCAGCAGTTTCTCCGGGGAGGGGGGGTCCTATGGCTACACCTTC. Its protein is CASSFSGEGGSYGYTF.

The J gene is TRBJ1-1, the V gene TRBV20-1, with D unresolved. The CDR3 runs to 14 residues. V was trimmed by 3 bases and J by 1 base, leaving 12 bases between them. CDR1 DFQATT and CDR2 SNEGSKA come from the germline V gene (reference sequence). For the CDR3, the DNA is TGCAGTGCTAGTATGGTGGGCACGAACACTGAAGCTTTCTTT. This sequence encodes CSASMVGTNTEAFF.

The V gene is TRBV27, the J gene TRBJ1-5; D not certain. The CDR3 has 14 residues. V was trimmed by 8 bases and J by 2 bases, leaving 13 bases between them. Germline V gene data show CDR1 as MNHEY and CDR2 as SMNVEV (reference sequence). In nucleotides, the CDR3 is TGTGCCAGCTCCGGAGGGTGGGGCAATCAGCCCCAGCATTTT. Protein product: CASSGGWGNQPQHF.

This clone was observed a single time. The chain employs TRBV9 and TRBJ2-7, with D possibly being TRBD1 (5 bases). This CDR3 contains 15 residues. V was shortened by 0 bases and J by 1 base, with 11 bases between the two germline ends. CDR1 and CDR2 (germline): SGDLS, YYNGEE. CDR3 loop: CASSVEETASYEQYF. CDR3 sequence (DNA): TGTGCCAGCAGCGTAGAGGAGACAGCTTCCTACGAGCAGTACTTC.

The rearrangement uses TRBV29-1 and TRBJ1-3; no firm D call. Germline V gene data show CDR1 as SQVTM and CDR2 as ANQGSEA. V dropped 4 bases and J dropped 4 bases, with 14 bases sitting between them. The length of the CDR3 is 14 residues. The CDR3 region has the DNA TGCAGCGTTGGGGTGGGAGGGTCAGGAAACACCATATATTTT. Its protein product is CSVGVGGSGNTIYF. Variable domain in full (rest from reference TRBV29-1 and TRBJ1-3): SAVISQKPSRDICQRGTSLTIQCQVDSQVTMMFWYRQQPGQSLTLIATANQGSEATYESGFVIDKFPISRPNLTFSTLTVSNMSPEDSSIYLCSVGVGGSGNTIYFGEGSWLTVV.

The rearrangement uses TRBV9 and TRBJ2-6; 7 bases match TRBD1. The CDR3 has 17 residues. Trimming took 4 bases from V and 0 from J; bases not matched to a gene: 7. CDR1 is SGDLS, CDR2 YYNGEE, per germline. CDR3 residues: CASSRGQRVSGANVLTF. The DNA for the CDR3 is TGTGCCAGCAGCAGGGGACAGAGGGTCTCTGGGGCCAACGTCCTGACTTTC.

The chain combines TRBV4-1 with TRBJ2-7; TRBD1 matches at 10 bases. The CDR3 is made up of 15 amino acids. V shed 5 bases and J 2 bases; nucleotides not matched to a gene: 6. Germline assignment: CDR1 MGHRA and CDR2 YSYEKL. The CDR3 spells CASSNPGQGTYEQYF. In nucleotides, the CDR3 is TGCGCCAGCAGCAATCCGGGACAGGGGACCTACGAGCAGTACTTC.

V and J are TRBV6-5 and TRBJ2-7, with a tentative D call TRBD2 (5 bases). The CDR3 contains 14 residues. The germline V gene has CDR1 MNHEY and CDR2 SVGAGI. V was trimmed by 0 bases and J by 5 bases, leaving 11 bases between them. The CDR3 DNA reads TGTGCCAGCAGTTACTCGCCTAGCAAGAACGAGCAGTACTTC. This codes for CASSYSPSKNEQYF.

The genes are TRBV19 and TRBJ2-3, with D perhaps TRBD2 (5 bases). In germline, CDR1 is LNHDA, CDR2 SQIVND (reference sequence). CDR3 length: 13 residues. V was cut by 8 bases and J by 5 bases, with 14 bases left in between. The CDR3 spells CASSQRVVDTQYF. CDR3 DNA: TGTGCCAGTTCTCAGAGGGTTGTAGATACGCAGTATTTT.

V and J are TRBV7-2 and TRBJ1-2; 9 nucleotides match TRBD1. This CDR3 spans 15 amino acids. CDR1 is SGHTA, CDR2 FQGNSA, per germline. V was pared by 4 bases and J by 6 bases, with 9 bases of the junction left unmatched. CDR3: CASSYTGGASHGYTF. The CDR3 nucleotides are TGTGCCAGCAGCTATACAGGGGGCGCTTCGCATGGCTACACCTTC. The complete variable domain, with remaining parts taken from reference TRBV7-2 and TRBJ1-2, reads GAGVSQSPSNKVTEKGKDVELRCDPISGHTALYWYRQSLGQGLEFLIYFQGNSAPDKSGLPSDRFSAERTGGSVSTLTIQRTQQEDSAVYLCASSYTGGASHGYTFGSGTRLTVV.

This chain links TRBV6-6 with TRBJ1-1; D is perhaps TRBD1 (5 bases). The V and J ends lost 4 bases and 4 bases respectively, with 13 bases between them. This CDR3 contains 14 residues. Germline V CDR1 and CDR2: MNHNY, SVGAGI (reference sequence). The CDR3 coding sequence is TGTGCCAGCAGTTCGAAAGGGGTGGGCACTGAAGCTTTCTTT. This translates into CASSSKGVGTEAFF.

V gene TRBV7-3 combines with J gene TRBJ1-1; D gene unclear. The V gene's germline CDR1 is SGHTA and CDR2 FQGTGA. V was shortened by 4 bases and J by 5 bases, with 11 bases between the two germline ends. The CDR3 loop spans 13 amino acids. Here the CDR3 DNA reads TGTGCCAGCAGCTCCTCGAGGGAAACTGAAGCTTTCTTT. Translating it yields CASSSSRETEAFF.